Following are 25 T cell receptor beta chains from one sample sequenced in a study of blood T cell repertoires in COVID-19. Using immunoSEQ multiplex PCR, the repertoire was profiled, and TCRdb retains in-frame clones only, with some absent. The table records 300,000 or so clones, approximately 84% of them present only once. Sequences were obtained from PBMCs or T cells enriched from blood (not recorded which). These receptors all stem from a young woman who had recovered from COVID-19.

V gene TRBV12-5 combines with J gene TRBJ1-1, with D hard to call. Germline loops: CDR1 LGHNT, CDR2 FRNRAP. V lost 11 bases, J lost 1 base, and 14 bases lay in between. This CDR3 contains 13 residues. The CDR3 DNA is TGTGCTGGGTCCGCAGGTCCGAACACTGAAGCTTTCTTT. Translating it yields CAGSAGPNTEAFF.

This chain uses TRBV5-4 with TRBJ1-2; 8 bases are shared with TRBD1. Unmatched junction bases numbered 4, after V lost 4 bases and J lost 2 bases. Germline assignment: CDR1 SGHNT and CDR2 YYREEE (reference sequence). The CDR3 runs 14 residues. In DNA, the CDR3 is TGTGCCAGCAGCATACAGGGGGGGAACTATGGCTACACCTTC. Its translation: CASSIQGGNYGYTF.

The V and J genes are TRBV7-8 and TRBJ2-7, with 9 bases that match TRBD1. The germline gives CDR1 SGHVS, CDR2 FQNEAQ. J gave up 1 base and V 6 bases, and 7 bases lay outside the gene matches. The CDR3 runs to 15 residues. The CDR3 protein is CASRPRTGDSYEQYF. Written as DNA, the CDR3 is TGTGCCAGCAGGCCGCGGACAGGGGATTCCTACGAGCAGTACTTC.

The chain recombines TRBV5-1 with TRBJ2-2, with a possible D match to TRBD1 (6 bases). Germline V gives CDR1 SGHRS, CDR2 YFSETQ. V was pared by 0 bases and J by 6 bases, with 15 bases between. CDR3 length: 16 amino acids. This CDR3 reads CASSLVPGEGSGELFF. CDR3 in DNA: TGCGCCAGCAGCTTGGTGCCAGGGGAAGGGTCCGGGGAGCTGTTTTTT.

About this clone: A junction boundary mismatches the germline segment, possibly from a read error. The J gene is TRBJ2-1, the V gene TRBV28, with 11 positions matching TRBD1. The germline CDR1 and CDR2 sequences are MDHEN and SYDVKM. The CDR3 has 15 residues. CDR3 sequence (DNA): TGTGCCAGCCGGACAGGGGGCGCGTCCTACAATAAGCAGTTCTTC. Translating it yields CASRTGGASYNKQFF.

This clone has a single count. The V call is TRBV7-2, the J call TRBJ1-1; a possible D gene is TRBD1 (5 bases). The germline gives CDR1 SGHTA, CDR2 FQGNSA. This CDR3 has 14 residues. Trimming took off 2 bases at V and 6 bases at J, with 13 bases between the two ends. The CDR3 region is CASSLTDTGAEAFF. Here the CDR3 DNA reads TGTGCCAGCAGCTTAACCGACACAGGTGCTGAAGCTTTCTTT.

This clone was counted only a few times. The V gene is TRBV7-9, the J gene TRBJ2-7, with 7 bases lining up with TRBD1. V shed 1 base, J shed 9 bases, and the junction held 15 bases outside the gene matches. The CDR3 spans 16 residues. Germline values: CDR1 SEHNR, CDR2 FQNEAQ (reference sequence). The CDR3 protein is CASSLGGTVTYEGQYF. CDR3 in DNA: TGTGCCAGCAGCTTAGGGGGGACAGTTACCTACGAGGGGCAGTACTTC. The full variable domain, in which reference TRBV7-9 and TRBJ2-7 provide the parts outside the CDR3, is DTGVSQNPRHKITKRGQNVTFRCDPISEHNRLYWYRQTLGQGPEFLTYFQNEAQLEKSRLLSDRFSAERPKGSFSTLEIQRTEQGDSAMYLCASSLGGTVTYEGQYFGPGTRLTVT.

The chain carries TRBV3-1 (or the pseudogene TRBV3-2) and TRBJ1-2; 8 positions agree with TRBD1. The CDR3 runs 15 residues. Trimming at V came to 4 bases and at J to 4 bases, leaving 8 bases not matched to a gene. CDR1 is LGHDT and CDR2 is YNNKEL in the germline V gene (reference sequence). As DNA, the CDR3 is TGTGCCAGCAGCCCCTCAGGGGGCGCCTCCTATGGCTACACCTTC. It yields the protein CASSPSGGASYGYTF.

This chain connects TRBV28 to TRBJ1-2, with D perhaps TRBD1 (5 bases). This CDR3 spans 16 amino acids. Germline V gives CDR1 MDHEN, CDR2 SYDVKM. V was trimmed by 2 bases and J by 1 base, leaving 14 bases between them. In nucleotides, the CDR3 is TGTGCCAGCAGTTTACCTGGTCGTCAGGGTAACTATGGCTACACCTTC. It specifies CASSLPGRQGNYGYTF.

The chain joins TRBV5-6 to TRBJ1-1; TRBD1 might be the D (6 bases). The CDR3 runs 14 residues. Deletions cut 4 bases from V and 0 bases from J, with 10 bases between. Germline V gene sequence: CDR1 SGHDT, CDR2 YYEEEE. The CDR3 DNA reads as TGTGCCAGCAGCGCCAACAGGGTGAACACTGAAGCTTTCTTT. Translating it yields CASSANRVNTEAFF.

This sequence joins TRBV7-9 and TRBJ2-7; 9 nucleotides match TRBD1. The CDR3 is made up of 15 amino acids. The trim removed 3 bases at V and 3 bases at J, leaving 6 bases unmatched. Germline CDR1 SEHNR, CDR2 FQNEAQ (reference sequence). The CDR3 DNA reads TGTGCCAGCAGCTTGACGAAGACAGGGGGCTACGAGCAGTACTTC. Its protein product is CASSLTKTGGYEQYF.

About this clone: This CDR3 is also generated by other DNA sequences in the sample. The gene calls are TRBV3-1 (or the pseudogene TRBV3-2) and TRBJ1-2; the D is unclear. The V gene's germline CDR1 is LGHDT and CDR2 YNNKEL (reference sequence). V lost 1 base and J lost 5, with 5 bases in between. The CDR3 covers 12 residues. The chain's CDR3 is CASSQGGYGYTF. The CDR3 region has the DNA TGTGCCAGCAGCCAAGGAGGGTATGGCTACACCTTC.

The chain uses TRBV4-1 and TRBJ1-5; a weak D match, TRBD1 (6 bases). Germline CDR1 is MGHRA and CDR2 is YSYEKL. The CDR3 consists of 15 residues. Deletions cut 1 base from V and 3 bases from J, with 10 bases between. The CDR3 is CASSQGRQVNQPQHF. The CDR3 nucleotides are TGCGCCAGCAGCCAAGGTAGACAGGTCAATCAGCCCCAGCATTTT.

This clone appeared once. The DNA for the CDR3 is TGTGCCAGCAGCACCCGGGAAGGAGCGGCGCTGAACACCGGGGAGCTGTTTTTT. It codes for CASSTREGAALNTGELFF. The V and J genes are TRBV7-8 and TRBJ2-2, with D perhaps matching TRBD2 (5 bases). The CDR3 runs to 18 residues. Trimming took 5 bases from V and 1 from J, leaving 20 bases between them. Germline CDR1 is SGHVS and CDR2 is FQNEAQ.

The gene calls are TRBV5-1 and TRBJ1-1; 8 nucleotides align to TRBD1. The CDR3 is made up of 16 amino acids. Trimming cost V 0 bases and J 3 bases; bases outside gene matches: 7. The germline V gene has CDR1 SGHRS and CDR2 YFSETQ. CDR3 in amino acids: CASSLGTGRRDTEAFF. In DNA, the CDR3 is TGCGCCAGCAGCTTGGGGACAGGGAGGAGGGACACTGAAGCTTTCTTT. The whole variable domain, filled in from reference TRBV5-1 and TRBJ1-1, reads KAGVTQTPRYLIKTRGQQVTLSCSPISGHRSVSWYQQTPGQGLQFLFEYFSETQRNKGNFPGRFSGRQFSNSRSEMNVSTLELGDSALYLCASSLGTGRRDTEAFFGQGTRLTVV.

The chain employs TRBV7-9 and TRBJ1-2; D is possibly TRBD1 (5 bases). This CDR3 has 14 amino acids. Trimming removed 1 base from V and 5 bases from J, with 11 bases in between. CDR1 SEHNR and CDR2 FQNEAQ come from the germline V gene (reference sequence). The CDR3 DNA is TGTGCCAGCAGCTTAGGACAGCTCCCTTATGGCTACACCTTC. This encodes CASSLGQLPYGYTF.

This sequence joins TRBV14 and TRBJ2-7; 7 bases are a match to TRBD1. This CDR3 has 14 amino acids. The germline V gene encodes CDR1 SGHDN and CDR2 FVKESK. V was clipped by 4 bases and J by 3 bases; unmatched bases: 6. CDR3 protein: CASSPPGQSYEQYF. CDR3 coding DNA: TGTGCCAGCAGCCCACCGGGACAGAGCTACGAGCAGTACTTC. Full variable domain (missing parts from reference TRBV14 and TRBJ2-7): EAGVTQFPSHSVIEKGQTVTLRCDPISGHDNLYWYRRVMGKEIKFLLHFVKESKQDESGMPNNRFLAERTGGTYSTLKVQPAELEDSGVYFCASSPPGQSYEQYFGPGTRLTVT.

The chain has TRBV19 and TRBJ1-2; no clear D gene. The V gene lost 3 bases and the J gene lost 0 bases, with 8 bases spanning the gap. The CDR3 sequence is 14 residues long. Germline V gene data show CDR1 as LNHDA and CDR2 as SQIVND (reference sequence). This CDR3 reads CASSMRTSNYGYTF. CDR3 DNA sequence: TGTGCCAGTAGTATGAGAACTTCTAACTATGGCTACACCTTC. The full variable domain, its missing parts supplied by reference TRBV19 and TRBJ1-2, is DGGITQSPKYLFRKEGQNVTLSCEQNLNHDAMYWYRQDPGQGLRLIYYSQIVNDFQKGDIAEGYSVSREKKESFPLTVTSAQKNPTAFYLCASSMRTSNYGYTFGSGTRLTVV.

The genes are TRBV7-2 and TRBJ1-4; TRBD1 matches at 10 bases. Trimming took 0 bases from V and 8 from J; bases not matched to a gene: 15. The CDR3 is 19 residues long. CDR1 is SGHTA and CDR2 is FQGNSA in the germline V gene. The CDR3 is CASSLAGPTGGGSSEKLFF. CDR3 nucleotide sequence: TGTGCCAGCAGCTTAGCCGGCCCGACAGGGGGCGGAAGTTCCGAAAAACTGTTTTTT.

This chain uses TRBV29-1 with TRBJ1-2; possible D gene TRBD1, 5 bases. The CDR3 sequence is 14 residues long. V lost 6 bases to trimming and J lost 6 bases, with 20 bases between them. Germline CDR1 SQVTM, CDR2 ANQGSEA. CDR3 loop: CSVGGGVPFDGYTF. In DNA form, the CDR3 reads TGCAGCGTGGGTGGAGGGGTACCCTTCGATGGCTACACCTTC.

The chain couples TRBV10-3 to TRBJ2-1; 10 nucleotides agree with TRBD1. With 6 bases clipped from V and 8 bases from J, the junction kept 7 bases outside the gene matches. Germline CDR1 is ENHRY and CDR2 is SYGVKD. The CDR3 covers 14 residues. This chain's CDR3 is CAISRQGASHEQFF. The CDR3 bases are TGTGCCATCAGCAGACAGGGGGCGTCGCATGAGCAGTTCTTC.

This clone was seen once. V usage is TRBV5-1 and J usage is TRBJ1-2; D perhaps matches TRBD1 (6 bases). V lost 4 bases to trimming and J lost 4 bases, with 17 bases between them. The CDR3 spans 15 residues. Germline loops: CDR1 SGHRS, CDR2 YFSETQ. CDR3 residues: CASSPRTGMGYGYTF. CDR3 DNA: TGCGCCAGCAGCCCGAGAACAGGGATGGGCTATGGCTACACCTTC.

The V gene is TRBV30, the J gene TRBJ2-7; D perhaps matches TRBD2 (5 bases). Trimming removed 1 base at V and 6 bases at J, with 13 bases between. The CDR3 totals 13 residues. Germline CDR1 reads GTSNPN; CDR2 reads SVGIG (reference sequence). The CDR3 loop reads CAWSAIPRGEQYF. The DNA of the CDR3 is TGTGCCTGGAGTGCGATTCCCCGGGGCGAGCAGTACTTC.

The rearrangement joins TRBV5-1 to TRBJ1-1; no firm D call. In germline, CDR1 is SGHRS, CDR2 YFSETQ. The CDR3 spans 16 residues. V was clipped by 3 bases and J by 1 base, with 16 bases between them. The CDR3 nucleotides are TGCGCCAGCAGCTGGCGGTCGGGAGCATCGAACACTGAAGCTTTCTTT. As protein: CASSWRSGASNTEAFF.

The rearrangement joins TRBV5-5 to TRBJ1-1; TRBD1 might be the D (6 bases). Germline V gives CDR1 SGHKS, CDR2 YYEKEE (reference sequence). This CDR3 region has 14 residues. Trimming removed 0 bases at V and 5 bases at J, with 11 bases between. The CDR3: CASSLAGVQTEAFF. CDR3 nucleotides: TGTGCCAGCAGCTTGGCAGGGGTTCAGACTGAAGCTTTCTTT. The full variable domain, with the rest looked up from reference TRBV5-5 and TRBJ1-1, is DAGVTQSPTHLIKTRGQQVTLRCSPISGHKSVSWYQQVLGQGPQFIFQYYEKEERGRGNFPDRFSARQFPNYSSELNVNALLLGDSALYLCASSLAGVQTEAFFGQGTRLTVV.